The present entry profiles one TCR beta chain with its context. One end of the junction does not line up with germline, which may come from a read error. The entry originates in a study of cytomegalovirus exposure and HLA in healthy donors. In germline, CDR1 is SGHRS, CDR2 YFSETQ. The CDR3 spans 14 residues. Primers included in the PCR were 60 Vbeta and 13 Jbeta primers. This table comes from immunoSEQ multiplex PCR, and its TCRdb copy is limited to in-frame clones, with some not included. The repertoire consists of 180,000 or so clones, with roughly 8.7% occurring once and the leading ten covering roughly 1.3%.

The sequenced sample consisted of PBMCs. The TCR comes from a woman in her thirties in good health and CMV-seropositive. The chain is built from TRBV5-1 and TRBJ1-3, with 8 bases matching TRBD1. CDR3 in amino acids: CASSTTGGGNTVYF. The CDR3 coding sequence is TGCGCCAGCAGCACCACAGGGGGTGGAAACACCGTATATTTT.